This is a list of T cell receptor beta chains from one sample in a study of Ad26.COV2.S vaccination and SARS-CoV-2 variants. Generated by immunoSEQ multiplex PCR, the TCRdb table keeps only in-frame clones and is missing some. The sample consists of 330,000 or so clones, about nine tenths of them appearing once. Sample: peripheral blood, taken in a trial of Ad26.COV2.S vaccine versus placebo. These receptors were collected from a person between 18 and 65 years old who received the Ad26.COV2.S COVID-19 vaccine or a placebo. Each CDR3 is given with its conserved first and last residue. A clone size is listed for some rows: how often the clone was seen (once, few, many), or a class if it is expanded.

v_gene,j_gene,abundance,CDR3aa
TRBV11-3,TRBJ1-2,.,CASSLEGREATNYGYTF
TRBV6-5,TRBJ1-2,.,CASSYGINYGYTF
TRBV27,TRBJ2-1,.,CASRDRGRNEQFF
TRBV7-9,TRBJ1-1,.,CASSPHGVQKNTEAFF
TRBV7-8,TRBJ1-3,.,CASSSTVQHSGNTIYF
TRBV28,TRBJ1-5,.,CASRADSSNQPQHF
TRBV7-6,TRBJ2-3,once,CASSLPGSGGSTDTQYF
TRBV27,TRBJ1-1,.,CASSVGQGLSTEAFF
TRBV4-1,TRBJ1-1,few,CASSQDPGENTEAFF
TRBV7-9,TRBJ2-6,.,CASSPRSSGANVLTF
TRBV7-9,TRBJ1-4,.,CASSFTETNEKLFF
TRBV5-6,TRBJ2-1,once,CASSLAGAWEVSGGNEQFF
TRBV2,TRBJ2-3,.,CASSETGDTQYF
TRBV7-2,TRBJ1-6,.,CASSLYSGSGGSLHF
TRBV30,TRBJ2-1,.,CAYSPGLGQFF
TRBV2,TRBJ2-1,.,CASSPTNEQFF
TRBV6-2/TRBV6-3,TRBJ2-7,.,CASTPHPGNEQYF
TRBV7-6,TRBJ1-1,.,CASSLGGGSEAFF
TRBV6-5,TRBJ1-2,.,CASRIPGTAHGYTF
TRBV7-9,TRBJ2-5,.,CASSLGWSGAGAETQYF
TRBV7-2,TRBJ2-2,.,CASSLRTVTGELFF
TRBV5-1,TRBJ1-1,few,CASSLTGVRTEAFF
TRBV27,TRBJ1-6,.,CASSLYGTVDSPLHF
TRBV24-1,TRBJ2-1,.,CATSVAGGHEQFF
TRBV7-2,TRBJ1-5,.,CASSFRGQPQHF
TRBV9,TRBJ1-1,.,CASSTVGLTPATEAFF
TRBV2,TRBJ2-1,.,CASFRLAGDEQFF
TRBV18,TRBJ2-1,.,CASSPYQGGTSGSNEQFF
TRBV4-2,TRBJ1-6,.,CASSQDNSPLHF
TRBV3-1/TRBV3-2,TRBJ2-3,.,CASSPTSAGGTSTDTQYF
TRBV6-2/TRBV6-3,TRBJ2-1,.,CASSYPHEQFF
TRBV5-6,TRBJ1-1,.,CASSLIAPGGTEAFF
TRBV4-1,TRBJ2-1,.,CASSQVLGARGGRGEQFF
TRBV18,TRBJ1-1,.,CASSPPGGLGTEAFF
TRBV9,TRBJ2-5,.,CASSGSGSTQETQYF
TRBV7-3,TRBJ2-6,.,CATGTSGANVLTF
TRBV4-2,TRBJ1-3,.,CASSQDGPDSGNTIYF
TRBV2,TRBJ1-1,.,CASSEGRVILEAFF
TRBV7-2,TRBJ1-2,.,CASSLESLGYGYTF
TRBV2,TRBJ2-7,.,CASRPGQGTGEQYF
TRBV4-1,TRBJ1-1,.,CASSQVGAGDTEAFF
TRBV5-1,TRBJ2-2,.,CASSDDRGLTGELFF
TRBV4-1,TRBJ2-2,.,CASSQGRLAVNTGELFF
TRBV7-6,TRBJ2-3,.,CASSLPGGSDTQYF
TRBV15,TRBJ1-1,once,CATGRGLDNTEAFF
TRBV11-2,TRBJ2-5,.,CASSLGLKTGGQETQYF
TRBV7-3,TRBJ2-5,.,CASSPNSGRGRETQYF
TRBV12-3/TRBV12-4,TRBJ1-1,.,CASSLRNLGVPPF
TRBV21-1,TRBJ1-6,.,CASSPLPLDRGGGSPLHF
TRBV6-5,TRBJ1-3,.,CASSYDDSGNTIYF
TRBV25-1,TRBJ1-2,.,CASSEYNIKSGGGYGYTF
TRBV7-9,TRBJ2-4,.,CASSPYPDRGDIQYF